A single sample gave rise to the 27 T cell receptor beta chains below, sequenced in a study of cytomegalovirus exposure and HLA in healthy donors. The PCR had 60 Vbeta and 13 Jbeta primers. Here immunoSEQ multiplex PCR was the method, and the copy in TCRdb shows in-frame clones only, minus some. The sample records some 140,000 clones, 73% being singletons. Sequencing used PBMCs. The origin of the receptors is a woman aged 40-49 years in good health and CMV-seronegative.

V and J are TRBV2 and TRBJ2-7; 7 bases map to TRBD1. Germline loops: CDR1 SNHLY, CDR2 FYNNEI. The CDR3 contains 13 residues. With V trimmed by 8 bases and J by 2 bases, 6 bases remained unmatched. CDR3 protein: CASYRDSPYEQYF. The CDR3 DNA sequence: TGTGCCAGCTACCGGGACAGTCCCTACGAGCAGTACTTC.

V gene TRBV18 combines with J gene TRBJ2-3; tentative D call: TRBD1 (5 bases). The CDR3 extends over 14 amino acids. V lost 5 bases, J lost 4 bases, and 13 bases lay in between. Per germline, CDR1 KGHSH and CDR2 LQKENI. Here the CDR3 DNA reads TGTGCCAGCTCAAAGGGGATTGGGTCAGATACGCAGTATTTT. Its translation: CASSKGIGSDTQYF.

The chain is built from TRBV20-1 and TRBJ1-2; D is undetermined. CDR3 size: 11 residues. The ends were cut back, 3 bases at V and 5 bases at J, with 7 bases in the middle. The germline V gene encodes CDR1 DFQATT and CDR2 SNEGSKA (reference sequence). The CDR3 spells CSARRAYGYTF. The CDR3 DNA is TGCAGTGCTAGGCGGGCGTATGGCTACACCTTC.

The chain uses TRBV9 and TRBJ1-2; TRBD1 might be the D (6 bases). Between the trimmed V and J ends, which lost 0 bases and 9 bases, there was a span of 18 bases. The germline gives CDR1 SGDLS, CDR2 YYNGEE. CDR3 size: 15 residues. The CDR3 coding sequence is TGTGCCAGCAGCGTAGACCCTACAGGGCGCAGGAGCTACACCTTC. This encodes CASSVDPTGRRSYTF. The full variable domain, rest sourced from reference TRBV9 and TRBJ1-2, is DSGVTQTPKHLITATGQRVTLRCSPRSGDLSVYWYQQSLDQGLQFLIQYYNGEERAKGNILERFSAQQFPDLHSELNLSSLELGDSALYFCASSVDPTGRRSYTFGSGTRLTVV.

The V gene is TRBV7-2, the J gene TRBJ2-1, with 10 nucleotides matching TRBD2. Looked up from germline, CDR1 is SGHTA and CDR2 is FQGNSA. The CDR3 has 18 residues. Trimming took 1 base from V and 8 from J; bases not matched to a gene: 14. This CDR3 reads CASSLVYSGGFTRDEQFF. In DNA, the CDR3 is TGTGCCAGCAGCTTAGTATATAGCGGGGGGTTCACAAGGGATGAGCAGTTCTTC.

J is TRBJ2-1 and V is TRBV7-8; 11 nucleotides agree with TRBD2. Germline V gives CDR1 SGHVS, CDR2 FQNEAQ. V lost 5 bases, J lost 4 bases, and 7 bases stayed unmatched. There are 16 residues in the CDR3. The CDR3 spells CASSIQLAGVYNEQFF. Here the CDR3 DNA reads TGTGCCAGCAGCATCCAACTAGCGGGGGTTTACAATGAGCAGTTCTTC.

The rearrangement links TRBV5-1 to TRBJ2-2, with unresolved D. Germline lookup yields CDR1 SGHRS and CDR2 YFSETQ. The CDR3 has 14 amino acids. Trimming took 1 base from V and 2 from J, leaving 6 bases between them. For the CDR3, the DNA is TGCGCCAGCAGCTTGAACAGAAACACCGGGGAGCTGTTTTTT. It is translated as CASSLNRNTGELFF.

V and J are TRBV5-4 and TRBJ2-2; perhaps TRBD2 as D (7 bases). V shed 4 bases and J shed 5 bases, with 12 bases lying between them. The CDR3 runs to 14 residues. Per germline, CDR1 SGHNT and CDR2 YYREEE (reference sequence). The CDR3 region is CASSVGGPTGELFF. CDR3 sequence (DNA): TGTGCCAGCAGCGTCGGGGGGCCGACCGGGGAGCTGTTTTTT. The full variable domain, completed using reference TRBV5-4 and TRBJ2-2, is ETGVTQSPTHLIKTRGQQVTLRCSSQSGHNTVSWYQQALGQGPQFIFQYYREEENGRGNFPPRFSGLQFPNYSSELNVNALELDDSALYLCASSVGGPTGELFFGEGSRLTVL.

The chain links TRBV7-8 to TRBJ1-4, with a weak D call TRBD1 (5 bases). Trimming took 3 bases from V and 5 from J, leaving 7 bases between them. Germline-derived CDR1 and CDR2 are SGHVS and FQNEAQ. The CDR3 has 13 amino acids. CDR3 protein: CASSLAGNEKLFF. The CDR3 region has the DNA TGTGCCAGCAGCTTGGCAGGGAATGAAAAACTGTTTTTT.

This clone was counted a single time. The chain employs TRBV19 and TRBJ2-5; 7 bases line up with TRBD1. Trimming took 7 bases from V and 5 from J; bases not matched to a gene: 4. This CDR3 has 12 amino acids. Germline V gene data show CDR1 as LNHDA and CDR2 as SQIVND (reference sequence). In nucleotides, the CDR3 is TGTGCCAGTAAAGGGGGCCCCGAGACCCAGTACTTC. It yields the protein CASKGGPETQYF.

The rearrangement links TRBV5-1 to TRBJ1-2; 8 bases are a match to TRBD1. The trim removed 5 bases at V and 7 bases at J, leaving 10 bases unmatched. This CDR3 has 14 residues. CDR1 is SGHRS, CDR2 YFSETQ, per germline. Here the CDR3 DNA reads TGCGCCAGCAGTCCAGGACAGGGAGGAGTTGGCTACACCTTC. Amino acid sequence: CASSPGQGGVGYTF.

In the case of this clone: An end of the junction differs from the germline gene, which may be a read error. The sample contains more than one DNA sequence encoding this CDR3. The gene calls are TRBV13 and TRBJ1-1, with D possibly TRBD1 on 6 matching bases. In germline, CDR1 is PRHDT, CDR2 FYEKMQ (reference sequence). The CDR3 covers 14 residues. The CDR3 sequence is CASRYRVMNTEAFF. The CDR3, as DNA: TGTGCCAGCCGCTACAGGGTAATGAACACCGAAGCTTTCTTT.

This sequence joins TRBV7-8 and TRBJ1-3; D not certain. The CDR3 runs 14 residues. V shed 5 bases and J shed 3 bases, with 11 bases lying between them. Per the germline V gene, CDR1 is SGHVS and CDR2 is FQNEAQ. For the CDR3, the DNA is TGTGCCAGCAGCGGTAGTCGAGGTGGAAACACCATATATTTT. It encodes CASSGSRGGNTIYF. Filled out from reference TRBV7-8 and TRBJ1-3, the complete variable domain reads GAGVSQSPRYKVAKRGQDVALRCDPISGHVSLFWYQQALGQGPEFLTYFQNEAQLDKSGLPSDRFFAERPEGSVSTLKIQRTQQEDSAVYLCASSGSRGGNTIYFGEGSWLTVV.

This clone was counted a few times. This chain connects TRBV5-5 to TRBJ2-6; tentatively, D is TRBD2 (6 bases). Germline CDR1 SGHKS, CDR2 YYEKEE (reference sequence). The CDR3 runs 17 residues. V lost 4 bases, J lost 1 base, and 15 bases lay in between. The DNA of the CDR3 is TGTGCCAGCAGCACAGCGGGTACCTCGTCTGGGGCCAACGTCCTGACTTTC. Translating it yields CASSTAGTSSGANVLTF.

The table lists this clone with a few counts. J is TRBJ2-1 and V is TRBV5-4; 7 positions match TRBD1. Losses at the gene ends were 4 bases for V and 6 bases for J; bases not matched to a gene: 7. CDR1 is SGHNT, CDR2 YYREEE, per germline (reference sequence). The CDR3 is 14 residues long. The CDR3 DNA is TGTGCCAGCAGCCAAAGGACAGGTACCAATGAGCAGTTCTTC. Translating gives CASSQRTGTNEQFF.

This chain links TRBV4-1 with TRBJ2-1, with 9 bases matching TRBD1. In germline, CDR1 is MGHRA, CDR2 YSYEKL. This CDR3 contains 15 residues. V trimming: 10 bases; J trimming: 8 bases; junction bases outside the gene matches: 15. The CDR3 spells CATARGDRGFDEQFF. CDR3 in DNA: TGCGCCACAGCGAGAGGAGACAGGGGGTTCGATGAGCAGTTCTTC.

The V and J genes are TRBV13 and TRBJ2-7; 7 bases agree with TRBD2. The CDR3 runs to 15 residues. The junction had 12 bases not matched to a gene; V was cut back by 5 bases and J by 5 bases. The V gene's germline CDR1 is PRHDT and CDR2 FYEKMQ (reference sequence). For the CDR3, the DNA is TGTGCCAGCAGCGTTATGGGAGGGGAAGGCAACGAGCAGTACTTC. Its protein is CASSVMGGEGNEQYF. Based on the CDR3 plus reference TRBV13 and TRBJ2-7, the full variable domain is AAGVIQSPRHLIKEKRETATLKCYPIPRHDTVYWYQQGPGQDPQFLISFYEKMQSDKGSIPDRFSAQQFSDYHSELNMSSLELGDSALYFCASSVMGGEGNEQYFGPGTRLTVT.

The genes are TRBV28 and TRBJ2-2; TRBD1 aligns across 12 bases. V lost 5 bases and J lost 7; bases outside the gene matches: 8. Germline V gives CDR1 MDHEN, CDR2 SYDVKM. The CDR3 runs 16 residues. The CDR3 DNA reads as TGTGCCAGCAGTCCAACCGGGACAGGGGGCTTCGGGGAGCTGTTTTTT. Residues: CASSPTGTGGFGELFF.

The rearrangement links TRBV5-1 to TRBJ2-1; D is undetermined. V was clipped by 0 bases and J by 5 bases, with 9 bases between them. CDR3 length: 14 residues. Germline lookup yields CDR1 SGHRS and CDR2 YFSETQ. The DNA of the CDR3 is TGCGCCAGCAGCTTGGGAGGCTTGCACAATGAGCAGTTCTTC. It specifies CASSLGGLHNEQFF.

DNA for the CDR3: TGTGCCAGCAGCAGAGACCGGGAATATAATTCACCCCTCCACTTT. Translating gives CASSRDREYNSPLHF. The chain combines TRBV6-1 with TRBJ1-6; D gene unclear. The CDR3 totals 15 residues. The V end lost 6 bases, the J end lost 4 bases, and 13 bases lay between the germline ends. The germline V gene encodes CDR1 MNHNS and CDR2 SASEGT.

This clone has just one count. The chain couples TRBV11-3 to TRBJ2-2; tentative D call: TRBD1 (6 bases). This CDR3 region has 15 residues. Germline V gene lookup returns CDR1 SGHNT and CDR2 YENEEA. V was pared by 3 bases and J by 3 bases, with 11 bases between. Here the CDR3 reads CASSFNRADTGELFF. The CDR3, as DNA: TGTGCCAGCAGCTTTAACAGGGCCGACACCGGGGAGCTGTTTTTT.

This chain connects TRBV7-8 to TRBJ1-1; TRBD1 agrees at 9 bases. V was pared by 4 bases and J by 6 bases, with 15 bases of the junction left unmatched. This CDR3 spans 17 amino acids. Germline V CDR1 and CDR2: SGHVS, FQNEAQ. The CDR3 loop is CASSSKLWTGEISEAFF. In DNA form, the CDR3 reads TGTGCCAGCAGCTCAAAGCTTTGGACAGGGGAAATTTCTGAAGCTTTCTTT.

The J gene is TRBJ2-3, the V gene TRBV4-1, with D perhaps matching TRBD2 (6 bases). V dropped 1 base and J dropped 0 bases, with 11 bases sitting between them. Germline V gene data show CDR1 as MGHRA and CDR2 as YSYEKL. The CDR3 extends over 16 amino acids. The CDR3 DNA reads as TGCGCCAGCAGCCAAGGGGACTTAGCTAGCACAGATACGCAGTATTTT. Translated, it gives CASSQGDLASTDTQYF.

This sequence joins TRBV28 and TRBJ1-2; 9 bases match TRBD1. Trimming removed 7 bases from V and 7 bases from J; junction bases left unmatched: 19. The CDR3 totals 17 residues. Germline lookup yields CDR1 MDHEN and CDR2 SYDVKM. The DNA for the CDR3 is TGTGCCAGCACTATCGGGACAGGGAGTCATCGGTTCGCTGGCTACACCTTC. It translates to CASTIGTGSHRFAGYTF.

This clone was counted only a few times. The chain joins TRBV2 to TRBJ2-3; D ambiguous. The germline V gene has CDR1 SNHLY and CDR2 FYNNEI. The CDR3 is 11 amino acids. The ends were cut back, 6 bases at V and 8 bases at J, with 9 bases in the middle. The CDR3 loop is CASRNSGTQYF. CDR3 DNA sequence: TGTGCCAGCAGAAACTCTGGTACGCAGTATTTT.

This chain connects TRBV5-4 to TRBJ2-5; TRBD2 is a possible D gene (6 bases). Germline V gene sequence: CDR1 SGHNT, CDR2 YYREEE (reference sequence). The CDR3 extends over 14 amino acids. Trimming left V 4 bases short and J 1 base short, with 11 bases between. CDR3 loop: CASSVMGGQETQYF. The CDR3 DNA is TGTGCCAGCAGCGTGATGGGGGGCCAAGAGACCCAGTACTTC. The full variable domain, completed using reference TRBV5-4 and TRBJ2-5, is ETGVTQSPTHLIKTRGQQVTLRCSSQSGHNTVSWYQQALGQGPQFIFQYYREEENGRGNFPPRFSGLQFPNYSSELNVNALELDDSALYLCASSVMGGQETQYFGPGTRLLVL.

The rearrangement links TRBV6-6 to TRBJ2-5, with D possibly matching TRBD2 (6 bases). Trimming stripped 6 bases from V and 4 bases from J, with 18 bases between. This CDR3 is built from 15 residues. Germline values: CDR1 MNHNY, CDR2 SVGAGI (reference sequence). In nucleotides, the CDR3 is TGTGCCAGCAGAGGACGGGACTCCGCGGGAGAGACCCAGTACTTC. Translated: CASRGRDSAGETQYF.